This T cell receptor beta chain appears in the sequencing data of a study of spatial heterogeneity in lung cancer (dated by TCRdb to about 2019). Study-level background: More beta-chain than alpha-chain transcripts were consistently detected, likely reflecting higher beta-chain transcript abundance. In non-small cell lung cancer, the study made a quantitative comparison of TCR alpha and beta repertoires among multiple tumor regions, matched nontumor lung and blood. The study linked features of the TCR repertoire to counts of nonsynonymous mutations, which were determined by whole-exome sequencing of tumor tissue. Both alpha and beta chains were TCR-sequenced in 220 or so tumor regions, approximately 68 matched nontumor lung samples and around 54 PBMC samples obtained at surgery. TCR transcript counts in tumor regions correlated strongly with a T cell transcriptional module score from matched bulk RNA-seq. In the raw uncorrected reads, each unique combination of TCR and UMI appeared more than ten times on average. Broader findings and caveats from the paper: Counts of ubiquitous and regional expanded TCRs correlated with counts of ubiquitous and regional nonsynonymous mutations, respectively. The number of expanded intratumoral alpha and beta TCRs correlated with the tumor nonsynonymous mutation count. TCR-seq coverage of tumor T cells was estimated at only roughly 6.5% for alpha chains and more than 11% for beta chains. Additional single-cell paired TCR alpha and beta sequencing was considered necessary to confirm, at a functional level, the hypothesis that regional TCRs recognize regional mutations.

Reading from cysteine to phenylalanine, the CDR3 counts 16 amino acids. Of all the DNA, just the CDR3 is kept, 48 bases in frame from base 1. Via the germline V gene (reference sequence), CDR1 is DFQATT and CDR2 SNEGSKA. Deletion took 3 bases off V and 7 bases off J, with a span of 22 bases between the germline ends. Sample time point, as interpreted from the label and publication: sample taken at primary tumor resection. Donors were some 70 patients with early-stage, untreated non-small cell lung cancer from the lung TRACERx cohort. Without any cell sorting, TCR sequencing was performed on whole RNA extracted either from tumor and nontumor lung tissue or from cryopreserved PBMC samples. A patient was chosen for TCR sequencing only when enough RNA was available from at least two tumor regions. A lung pathologist reviewed the tumor and adjacent nontumor lung specimens before the specimens were selected.

This clonotype is medium-sized (0.01 to 0.1%). The specificity of this receptor is unknown. No base quality information exists; no much larger clone differs at one position. The library relied on 5' RACE. Sequencing used a NextSeq 500. The TCR library protocol attached a unique molecular identifier to each TCR cDNA molecule to allow correction of PCR and sequencing errors. In the source study's methods: TCR identification, UMI-based error correction and CDR3 extraction were all carried out with Decombinator tools. TCRs above a frequency of 2 per 1,000, corresponding to the top 1% of the tumor frequency distribution, were defined as expanded. Expanded tumor TCRs statistically deemed absent (corrected P<0.05) from at least one tumor region were classed as regional, and all other expanded tumor TCRs were classed as ubiquitous. Rényi diversity was computed with the R vegan package after subsampling each repertoire 100 times to 5,000 TCRs. CDR3 similarity networks were constructed using string-kernel similarity of amino acid triplets, with links drawn between CDR3s whose pairwise similarity was above 0.82. Using fastp trimming at Q25 and MiXCR clonotype assembly, TCRdb reanalyzed the public sequencing data and kept in-frame beta chains. Each entry is one CDR3 protein sequence, shown with its most common DNA and genes. In this record, the V and J calls reflect TCRdb's handling and not the investigators' own analysis. The sample profile shows some 16,000 distinct CDR3 sequences; approximately 6.2% of them were found once. The ten largest account for around a fifth of the sample.

Sequenced here: lung tumor tissue, sampled at surgery. The source of this sequence is a female donor with early-stage non-small cell lung cancer. This receptor chain uses TRBV20-1 and TRBJ2-4; a tentative D match to TRBD1 spans 6 bases. The DNA sequence is given as TGCAGTGCTAGTGGTGCGAGTACCGGGCAGGGGAACATTCAGTACTTC. This yields the protein CSASGASTGQGNIQYF.